This TCR beta chain was profiled in a study of blood T cell repertoires in COVID-19. Study overall: Sources were T cells, B-cell-depleted T cells, or PBMCs; the material itself was cDNA or gDNA.

As originally analysed: The authors estimated nucleated cell counts from reference gene primer amplification. TCRdb's copy holds only in-frame clones and misses some; the assay was immunoSEQ multiplex PCR. V, J and clone size reflect that table, while D and trimming were determined from the DNA. Here the sample spans 200,000 to 250,000 clones, around 80% being singletons. Germline CDR1 is LNHDA and CDR2 is SQIVND (reference sequence). This CDR3 region has 12 residues. Trimming cost V 5 bases and J 6 bases, with 10 bases left between them. This TCR was sampled from a woman between 65 and 79 years old with acute or convalescent COVID-19. The genes are TRBV19 and TRBJ1-2, with D uncertain. The material sequenced was peripheral blood. CDR3 DNA sequence: TGTGCCAGTAGTCCCCGCGAAAATGGCTACACCTTC. Protein product: CASSPRENGYTF.